The entry below describes one TCR beta chain. The data originate from a study of blood T cell repertoires in COVID-19. On the study more broadly: The United States, Italy and Spain were the sources of the acute and convalescent COVID-19 samples. PBMCs, B-cell-depleted T cells, or T cells were the source of the cDNA or gDNA that made up the material.

Libraries were prepared by immunoSEQ multiplex PCR; TCRdb keeps only in-frame clonotypes and omits some of them. The sample carries roughly 220,000 clones, around four fifths recorded once. The CDR3 contains 14 residues. The germline V gene has CDR1 KGHSH and CDR2 LQKENI. The germline V and J ends were trimmed by 3 bases and 8 bases, with 13 bases remaining between them. The sequenced material came from peripheral blood. J is TRBJ1-4 and V is TRBV18, with a weak D call TRBD1 (5 bases). This TCR was sampled from a woman in her fifties or sixties who had recovered from COVID-19. In DNA, the CDR3 is TGTGCCAGCTCACCCCCGGGGGACGCCGAAAAACTGTTTTTT. Protein sequence: CASSPPGDAEKLFF. Together with reference TRBV18 and TRBJ1-4, the CDR3 gives the full variable domain: NAGVMQNPRHLVRRRGQEARLRCSPMKGHSHVYWYRQLPEEGLKFMVYLQKENIIDESGMPKERFSAEFPKEGPSILRIQQVVRGDSAAYFCASSPPGDAEKLFFGSGTQLSVL.